The 20 T cell receptor beta chains below all came from one sample that was sequenced in a study of blood T cell repertoires in COVID-19. Sequencing was performed with immunoSEQ multiplex PCR; in TCRdb, only in-frame clones are kept and a portion is missing. The table lists 150,000 to 200,000 clones, 84% of them singletons. The sequencing sample was made of peripheral blood. Receptor source: a woman in her 70s with COVID-19, enrolled during active disease.

This chain uses TRBV30 with TRBJ2-3, with TRBD1 matching 9 bases. The CDR3 length is 13 residues. CDR1 is GTSNPN and CDR2 is SVGIG in the germline V gene (reference sequence). V shed 8 bases, J shed 1 base, and the junction held 4 bases outside the gene matches. The CDR3 loop is CAARDRGTDTQYF. CDR3 sequence (DNA): TGTGCCGCCCGGGACAGGGGCACAGATACGCAGTATTTT.

This clone was seen a handful of times. The chain has TRBV6-1 and TRBJ1-6, with D tentatively TRBD1 (5 bases). CDR1 MNHNS and CDR2 SASEGT come from the germline V gene. The length of the CDR3 is 16 residues. Trimming removed 0 bases at V and 6 bases at J, with 12 bases between. The CDR3 DNA follows: TGTGCCAGCAGTGAAGCGGTGTTAAGGGGTAATTCACCCCTCCACTTT. This encodes CASSEAVLRGNSPLHF.

This chain links TRBV6-5 with TRBJ1-2, with a weak D call TRBD1 (6 bases). CDR3 length equals 15 residues. CDR1 and CDR2 (germline): MNHEY, SVGAGI. Deletions cut 6 bases from V and 4 bases from J, with 18 bases between. In DNA form, the CDR3 reads TGTGCCAGCAGATCCGGGACACAGGTTTTCTATGGCTACACCTTC. Translation gives CASRSGTQVFYGYTF.

This chain uses TRBV5-1 with TRBJ1-5; possible D gene TRBD1, 5 bases. The V gene lost 4 bases and the J gene lost 5 bases, with 16 bases spanning the gap. The germline V gene encodes CDR1 SGHRS and CDR2 YFSETQ. The CDR3 extends over 15 amino acids. CDR3 in DNA: TGCGCCAGCAGCCCTACGGGCAGGGCCGATCAGCCCCAGCATTTT. It specifies CASSPTGRADQPQHF.

This chain uses TRBV27 with TRBJ1-5, with 12 nucleotides matching TRBD1. This CDR3 has 19 residues. The V gene's germline CDR1 is MNHEY and CDR2 SMNVEV (reference sequence). Trimming removed 1 base from V and 2 bases from J; junction bases left unmatched: 9. The CDR3 bases are TGTGCCAGCAGTTTATTAGGGACAGGGGGCACGAGGGGCAATCAGCCCCAGCATTTT. Its protein is CASSLLGTGGTRGNQPQHF.

This chain joins TRBV11-3 and TRBJ1-1, with a weak D call TRBD1 (5 bases). In germline, CDR1 is SGHNT, CDR2 YENEEA. Deletions cut 0 bases from V and 6 bases from J, with 14 bases between. This CDR3 contains 15 residues. CDR3: CASSLDGGREAEAFF. The CDR3 DNA is TGTGCCAGCAGCTTAGACGGGGGTAGGGAGGCTGAAGCTTTCTTT.

This clone was detected a few times. This sequence joins TRBV9 and TRBJ1-6; D is undetermined. This CDR3 spans 13 amino acids. Germline V lookup: CDR1 SGDLS, CDR2 YYNGEE. The V end lost 4 bases, the J end lost 5 bases, and 7 bases lay between the germline ends. The CDR3 loop reads CASSRRDNSPLHF. The CDR3 DNA is TGTGCCAGCAGCAGGAGGGATAATTCACCCCTCCACTTT. The variable domain in full, completed from reference TRBV9 and TRBJ1-6, reads DSGVTQTPKHLITATGQRVTLRCSPRSGDLSVYWYQQSLDQGLQFLIQYYNGEERAKGNILERFSAQQFPDLHSELNLSSLELGDSALYFCASSRRDNSPLHFGNGTRLTVT.

This chain uses TRBV27 with TRBJ1-1; TRBD1 might be the D (5 bases). The CDR3 extends over 16 amino acids. V lost 9 bases and J lost 6, with 26 bases in between. Germline CDR1 reads MNHEY; CDR2 reads SMNVEV (reference sequence). The CDR3 region is CASMGGHGGLAAEAFF. DNA for the CDR3: TGTGCCAGTATGGGGGGTCACGGCGGGTTGGCCGCTGAAGCTTTCTTT.

The chain has TRBV27 and TRBJ1-1, with D possibly TRBD1 on 5 matching bases. The CDR3 length is 13 residues. Trimming pared 3 bases from V and 11 bases from J, leaving 16 bases between. In germline, CDR1 is MNHEY, CDR2 SMNVEV (reference sequence). The chain's CDR3 is CASSFKGRASAFF. CDR3 nucleotide sequence: TGTGCCAGCAGTTTCAAGGGGCGCGCATCGGCTTTCTTT.

The chain uses TRBV4-2 and TRBJ1-5; 8 bases line up with TRBD1. The J segment lost 7 bases and the V segment lost 1 base, leaving 12 bases of the junction unmatched. Germline lookup yields CDR1 LGHNA and CDR2 YNFKEQ. The CDR3 runs to 17 residues. The CDR3 DNA follows: TGTGCCAGCAGCCAAGGAGGGAGCAGGGGGCATGGACAGCCCCAGCATTTT. As protein: CASSQGGSRGHGQPQHF.

This clone has a handful of counts. The gene calls are TRBV28 and TRBJ2-7, with D maybe TRBD2 (6 bases). With 6 bases removed from V and 3 bases from J, the gap between germline ends came to 15 bases. Germline loops: CDR1 MDHEN, CDR2 SYDVKM. CDR3 length equals 14 residues. CDR3 sequence (DNA): TGTGCCAGCAGCTTGGGAGGACGGGACTACGAGCAGTACTTC. This gives the protein CASSLGGRDYEQYF. Variable domain in full (rest from reference TRBV28 and TRBJ2-7): DVKVTQSSRYLVKRTGEKVFLECVQDMDHENMFWYRQDPGLGLRLIYFSYDVKMKEKGDIPEGYSVSREKKERFSLILESASTNQTSMYLCASSLGGRDYEQYFGPGTRLTVT.

The CDR3 is CASSLLGRYNEQFF. The CDR3 DNA is TGTGCCAGCAGTTTATTAGGGAGGTACAATGAGCAGTTCTTC. The chain combines TRBV28 with TRBJ2-1; the D gene is possibly TRBD2 (6 bases). CDR1 and CDR2 from the germline V gene are MDHEN and SYDVKM. Trimming cost V 1 base and J 4 bases, with 8 bases left between them. The CDR3 has 14 residues.

The J gene is TRBJ1-6, the V gene TRBV30; a possible D gene is TRBD1 (5 bases). Germline CDR1 and CDR2: GTSNPN and SVGIG (reference sequence). The ends were cut back, 3 bases at V and 2 bases at J, with 8 bases in the middle. This CDR3 region has 14 residues. CDR3 loop: CAWSRDAYNSPLHF. The CDR3 bases are TGTGCCTGGAGCAGGGATGCCTATAATTCACCCCTCCACTTT.

The chain combines TRBV5-1 with TRBJ2-3, with D perhaps matching TRBD1 (5 bases). V dropped 4 bases and J dropped 1 base, with 13 bases sitting between them. This CDR3 comprises 15 residues. Germline loops: CDR1 SGHRS, CDR2 YFSETQ. The CDR3 protein is CASSTDKSRTDTQYF. CDR3 nucleotide sequence: TGCGCCAGCAGCACGGACAAGTCCCGCACAGATACGCAGTATTTT.

This chain uses TRBV6-6 with TRBJ2-1; 8 nucleotides line up with TRBD2. The CDR3 contains 15 residues. Germline V gene data show CDR1 as MNHNY and CDR2 as SVGAGI (reference sequence). With V trimmed by 7 bases and J by 2 bases, 7 bases remained unmatched. CDR3: CASTGGRGAYNEQFF. CDR3 nucleotides: TGTGCCAGCACGGGGGGGAGGGGGGCCTACAATGAGCAGTTCTTC.

This chain links TRBV11-2 with TRBJ1-1, with D unclear. V shed 6 bases and J shed 3 bases, with 11 bases lying between them. CDR1 and CDR2 (germline): SGHAT, FQNNGV. The CDR3 totals 13 residues. This CDR3 reads CASSNLRDTEAFF. The CDR3 nucleotides read TGTGCCAGCAGTAATCTACGGGACACTGAAGCTTTCTTT.

This sequence joins TRBV30 and TRBJ2-3; 7 nucleotides agree with TRBD2. Germline V CDR1 and CDR2: GTSNPN, SVGIG (reference sequence). V lost 3 bases to trimming and J lost 4 bases; unmatched junction nucleotides: 10. The length of the CDR3 is 15 residues. CDR3 sequence: CAWSALGGSPDTQYF. CDR3 bases: TGTGCCTGGAGCGCCCTGGGCGGGAGCCCAGATACGCAGTATTTT.

J is TRBJ2-7 and V is TRBV2; the D is unclear. This CDR3 has 12 amino acids. V lost 2 bases and J lost 3, with 5 bases in between. Germline CDR1 SNHLY, CDR2 FYNNEI. The chain's CDR3 is CASSEQDYEQYF. DNA of the CDR3: TGTGCCAGCAGTGAACAGGACTACGAGCAGTACTTC. The full variable domain, with the rest looked up from reference TRBV2 and TRBJ2-7, is EPEVTQTPSHQVTQMGQEVILRCVPISNHLYFYWYRQILGQKVEFLVSFYNNEISEKSEIFDDQFSVERPDGSNFTLKIRSTKLEDSAMYFCASSEQDYEQYFGPGTRLTVT.

This clone was counted many times. The chain joins TRBV3-1 (or the pseudogene TRBV3-2) to TRBJ1-1; 9 positions match TRBD1. The ends lost 3 bases at V and 5 bases at J; junction bases unmatched: 10. The CDR3 extends over 16 amino acids. Looked up from germline, CDR1 is LGHDT and CDR2 is YNNKEL (reference sequence). The CDR3 coding sequence is TGTGCCAGCAGCCACCGTCAACAGGGGGCAAGGACTGAAGCTTTCTTT. Translated: CASSHRQQGARTEAFF.

The CDR3 loop reads CASRGGGRGYEQYF. The DNA for the CDR3 is TGTGCCAGCAGAGGGGGGGGCAGAGGCTACGAGCAGTACTTC. The V call is TRBV6-5, the J call TRBJ2-7; D might be TRBD2 (7 bases). CDR3 length: 14 residues. CDR1 is MNHEY and CDR2 is SVGAGI in the germline V gene. Between the trimmed V and J ends, which lost 6 bases and 3 bases, there was a span of 15 bases.